This T cell receptor beta chain was profiled in a study of CD8 T cells in Susac syndrome. The study's findings and limits: Susac CD8+ cells expanded clonally the most in TEMRA cells and in active patients.

Reverse transcription of about 0.45 to 1 ug RNA was carried out with random hexamers. One entry per CDR3 protein results from TCRdb running MiXCR on the immunoSEQ multiplex PCR reads. The repertoire has fewer than 85,000 distinct CDR3 sequences, roughly 95% of them found once; the top ten carry 0.4% to 0.55%. About this clonotype: Antigen unknown.

CDR3 length: 12 residues. Germline lookup yields CDR1 LNHDA and CDR2 SQIVND (reference sequence). Between the trimmed V and J ends, which lost 7 bases and 15 bases, there was a span of 16 bases. Sequencing targeted TCR beta in T cells from blood (CD8+ and CD4+). What was sequenced was CD8+ T cells from PBMCs. This receptor was identified in a human donor with Susac syndrome. The chain joins TRBV19 to TRBJ1-6; TRBD1 is a possible D gene (5 bases). This CDR3 reads CASTVGDLRLHF. CDR3 DNA: TGTGCCAGTACGGTGGGGGATCTGCGCCTCCACTTT.